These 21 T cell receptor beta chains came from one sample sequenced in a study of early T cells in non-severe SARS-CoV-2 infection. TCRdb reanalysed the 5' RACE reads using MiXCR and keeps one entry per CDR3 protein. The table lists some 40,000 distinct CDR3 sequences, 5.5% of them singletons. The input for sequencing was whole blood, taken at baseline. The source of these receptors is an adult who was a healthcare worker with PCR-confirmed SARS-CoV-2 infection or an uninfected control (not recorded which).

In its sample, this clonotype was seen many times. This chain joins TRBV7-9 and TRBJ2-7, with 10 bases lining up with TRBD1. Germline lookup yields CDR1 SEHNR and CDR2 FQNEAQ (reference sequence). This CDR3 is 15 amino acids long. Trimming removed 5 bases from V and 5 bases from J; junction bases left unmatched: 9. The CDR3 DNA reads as TGTGCCAGCAGCCCGAGCCGGACAGGGGGTCACGAGCAGTACTTC. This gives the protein CASSPSRTGGHEQYF.

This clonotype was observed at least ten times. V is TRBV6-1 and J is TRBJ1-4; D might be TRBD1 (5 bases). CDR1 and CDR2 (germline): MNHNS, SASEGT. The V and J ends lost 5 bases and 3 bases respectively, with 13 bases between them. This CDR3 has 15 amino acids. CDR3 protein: CASSYGGSANEKLFF. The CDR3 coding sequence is TGTGCCAGCAGTTATGGGGGTTCGGCTAATGAAAAACTGTTTTTT.

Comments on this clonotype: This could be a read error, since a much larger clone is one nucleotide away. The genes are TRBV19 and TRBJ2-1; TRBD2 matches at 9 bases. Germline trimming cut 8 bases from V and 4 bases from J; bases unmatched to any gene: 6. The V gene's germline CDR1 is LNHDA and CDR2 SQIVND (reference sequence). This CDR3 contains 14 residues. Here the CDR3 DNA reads TGTGCCAGTCAGCGGGGGGCCAAATACAATGAGCAGTTCTTC. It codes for CASQRGAKYNEQFF.

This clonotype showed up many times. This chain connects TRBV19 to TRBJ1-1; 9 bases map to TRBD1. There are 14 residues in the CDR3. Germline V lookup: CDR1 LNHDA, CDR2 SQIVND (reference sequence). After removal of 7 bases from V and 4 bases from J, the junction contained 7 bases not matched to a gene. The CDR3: CASTYDRGSTEAFF. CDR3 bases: TGTGCCAGTACCTACGACAGGGGGTCCACTGAAGCTTTCTTT.

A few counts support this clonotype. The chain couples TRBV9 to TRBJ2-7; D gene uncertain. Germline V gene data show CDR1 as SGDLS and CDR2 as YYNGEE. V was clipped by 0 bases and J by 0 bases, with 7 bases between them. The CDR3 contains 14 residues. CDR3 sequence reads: CASSVDPASYEQYF. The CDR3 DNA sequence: TGTGCCAGCAGCGTAGACCCCGCCTCCTACGAGCAGTACTTC.

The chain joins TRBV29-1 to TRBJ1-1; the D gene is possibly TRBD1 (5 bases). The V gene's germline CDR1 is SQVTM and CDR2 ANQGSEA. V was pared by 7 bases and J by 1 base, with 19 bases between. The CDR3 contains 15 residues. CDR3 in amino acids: CSAALSTDANTEAFF. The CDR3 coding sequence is TGCAGCGCTGCCCTATCGACAGACGCGAACACTGAAGCTTTCTTT.

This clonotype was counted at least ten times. CDR3 sequence: CASSLGIQAYEQYF. The CDR3 coding sequence is TGTGCCAGCAGTTTAGGCATCCAAGCCTACGAGCAGTACTTC. The chain recombines TRBV12-3 or TRBV12-4 with TRBJ2-7; D not resolved. The V and J ends lost 1 base and 2 bases respectively, with 9 bases between them. CDR3 length equals 14 residues.

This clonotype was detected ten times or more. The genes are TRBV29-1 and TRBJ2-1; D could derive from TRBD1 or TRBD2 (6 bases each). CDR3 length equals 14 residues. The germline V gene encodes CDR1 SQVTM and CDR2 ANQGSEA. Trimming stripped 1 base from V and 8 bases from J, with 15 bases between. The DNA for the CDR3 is TGCAGCGTTGAAGGGGACGGGGGCAGCTATGAGCAGTTCTTC. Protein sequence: CSVEGDGGSYEQFF.

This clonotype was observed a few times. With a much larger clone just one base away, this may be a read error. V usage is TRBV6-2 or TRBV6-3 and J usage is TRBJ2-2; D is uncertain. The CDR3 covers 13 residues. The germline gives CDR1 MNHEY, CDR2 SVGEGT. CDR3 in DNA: TGTGTCAGCTCGAGACACAACACCGGGGAGCTGTTTTTT. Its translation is CVSSRHNTGELFF.

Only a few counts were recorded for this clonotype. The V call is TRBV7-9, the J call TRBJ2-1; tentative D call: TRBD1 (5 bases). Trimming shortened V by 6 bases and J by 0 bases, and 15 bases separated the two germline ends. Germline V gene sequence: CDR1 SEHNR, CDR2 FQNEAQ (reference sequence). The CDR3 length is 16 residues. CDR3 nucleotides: TGTGCCAGCAGTTGGGGCCGACAGTACTCCTACAATGAGCAGTTCTTC. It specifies CASSWGRQYSYNEQFF.

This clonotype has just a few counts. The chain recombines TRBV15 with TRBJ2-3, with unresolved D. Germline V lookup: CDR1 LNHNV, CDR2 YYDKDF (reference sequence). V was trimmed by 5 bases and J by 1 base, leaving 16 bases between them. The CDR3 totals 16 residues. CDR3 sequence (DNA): TGTGCCACCAGCCCCCCATGGAGAGTAGGCACAGATACGCAGTATTTT. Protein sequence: CATSPPWRVGTDTQYF. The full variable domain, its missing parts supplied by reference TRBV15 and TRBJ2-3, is DAMVIQNPRYQVTQFGKPVTLSCSQTLNHNVMYWYQQKSSQAPKLLFHYYDKDFNNEADTPDNFQSRRPNTSFCFLDIRSPGLGDTAMYLCATSPPWRVGTDTQYFGPGTRLTVL.

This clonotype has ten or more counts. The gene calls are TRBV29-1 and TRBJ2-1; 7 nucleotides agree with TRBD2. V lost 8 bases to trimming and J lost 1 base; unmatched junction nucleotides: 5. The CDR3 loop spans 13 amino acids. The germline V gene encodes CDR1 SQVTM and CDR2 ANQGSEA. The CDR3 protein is CSLGGLSYNEQFF. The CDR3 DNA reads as TGCAGCCTGGGGGGGTTATCCTACAATGAGCAGTTCTTC.

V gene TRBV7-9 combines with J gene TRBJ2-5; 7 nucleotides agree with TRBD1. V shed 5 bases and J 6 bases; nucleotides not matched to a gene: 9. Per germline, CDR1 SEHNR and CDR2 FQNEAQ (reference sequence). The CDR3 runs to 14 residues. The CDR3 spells CASSQNRGEKTQYF. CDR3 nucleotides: TGTGCCAGCAGCCAAAACAGGGGTGAGAAGACCCAGTACTTC.

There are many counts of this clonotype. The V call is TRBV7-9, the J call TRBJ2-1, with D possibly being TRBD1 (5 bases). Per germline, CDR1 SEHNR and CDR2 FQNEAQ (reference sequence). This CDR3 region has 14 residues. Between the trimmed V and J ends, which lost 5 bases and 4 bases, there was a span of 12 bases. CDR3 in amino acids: CASSASTVYNEQFF. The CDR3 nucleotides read TGTGCCAGCAGCGCTTCGACAGTATACAATGAGCAGTTCTTC.

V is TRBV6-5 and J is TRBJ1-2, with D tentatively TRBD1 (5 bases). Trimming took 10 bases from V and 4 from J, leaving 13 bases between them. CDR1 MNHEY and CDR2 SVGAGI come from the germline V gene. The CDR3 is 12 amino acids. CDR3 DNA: TGTGCCATCTTTAGGGGCGGCTATGGCTACACCTTC. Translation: CAIFRGGYGYTF.

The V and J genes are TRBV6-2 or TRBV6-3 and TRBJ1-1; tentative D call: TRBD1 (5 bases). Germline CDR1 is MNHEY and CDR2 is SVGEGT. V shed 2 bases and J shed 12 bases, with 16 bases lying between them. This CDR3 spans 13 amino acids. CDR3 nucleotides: TGTGCCAGCAGTTACACCGGGACCCCGCAGACTTTCTTT. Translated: CASSYTGTPQTFF.

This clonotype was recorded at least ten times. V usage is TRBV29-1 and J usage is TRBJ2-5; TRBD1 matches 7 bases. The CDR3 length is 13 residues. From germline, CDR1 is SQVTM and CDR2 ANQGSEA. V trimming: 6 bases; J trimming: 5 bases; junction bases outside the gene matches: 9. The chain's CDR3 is CSVTPKGGETQYF. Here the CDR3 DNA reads TGCAGCGTCACCCCCAAAGGGGGCGAGACCCAGTACTTC.

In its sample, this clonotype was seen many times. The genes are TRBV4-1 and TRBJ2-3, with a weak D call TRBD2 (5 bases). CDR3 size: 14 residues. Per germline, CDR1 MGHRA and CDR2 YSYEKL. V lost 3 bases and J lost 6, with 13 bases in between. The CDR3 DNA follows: TGCGCCAGCAGCCACGGGATAACCGGTGATACGCAGTATTTT. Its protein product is CASSHGITGDTQYF.

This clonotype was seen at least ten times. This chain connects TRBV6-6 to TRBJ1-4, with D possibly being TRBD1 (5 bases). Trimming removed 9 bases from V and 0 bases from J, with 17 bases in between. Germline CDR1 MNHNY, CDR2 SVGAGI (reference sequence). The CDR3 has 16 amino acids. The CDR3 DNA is TGTGCCAGTTGGGGCCGATTGTATGCAACTAATGAAAAACTGTTTTTT. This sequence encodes CASWGRLYATNEKLFF.

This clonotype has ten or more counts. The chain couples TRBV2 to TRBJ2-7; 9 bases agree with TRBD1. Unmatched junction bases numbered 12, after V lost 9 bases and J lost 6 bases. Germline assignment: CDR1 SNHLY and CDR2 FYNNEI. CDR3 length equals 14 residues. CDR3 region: CASTPRTGAVEQYF. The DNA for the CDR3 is TGTGCCAGTACCCCAAGGACAGGGGCGGTCGAGCAGTACTTC.

CDR3 bases: TGTGCCAGCAGCTGGCCGGGACAGGGTATAGCTGAGCAGTTCTTC. Its protein product is CASSWPGQGIAEQFF. The chain couples TRBV5-5 to TRBJ2-1; 9 nucleotides align to TRBD1. V was pared by 3 bases and J by 9 bases, with 10 bases of the junction left unmatched. Germline-derived CDR1 and CDR2 are SGHKS and YYEKEE (reference sequence). This CDR3 has 15 amino acids.